This TCR beta chain was sequenced for a study of control samples from healthy donors and cancer patients. Clones were read by immunoSEQ multiplex PCR, and TCRdb kept only the in-frame ones, dropping some. The sample gives some 130,000 clones, 89% of which show up once; 6% to 9.5% is in the top ten. Sequenced: PBMCs. This sequence originates from a man aged 45 to 65 with head and neck cancer.

CDR3 DNA sequence: TGCGCCAGCAGCTTGCGTCCTGGAGGGGCCACTAATGAAAAACTGTTTTTT. Protein sequence: CASSLRPGGATNEKLFF. The chain recombines TRBV5-1 with TRBJ1-4; tentatively, D is TRBD1 (5 bases). The germline V gene encodes CDR1 SGHRS and CDR2 YFSETQ. This CDR3 region has 17 residues. Trimming left V 1 base short and J 2 bases short, with 15 bases between.